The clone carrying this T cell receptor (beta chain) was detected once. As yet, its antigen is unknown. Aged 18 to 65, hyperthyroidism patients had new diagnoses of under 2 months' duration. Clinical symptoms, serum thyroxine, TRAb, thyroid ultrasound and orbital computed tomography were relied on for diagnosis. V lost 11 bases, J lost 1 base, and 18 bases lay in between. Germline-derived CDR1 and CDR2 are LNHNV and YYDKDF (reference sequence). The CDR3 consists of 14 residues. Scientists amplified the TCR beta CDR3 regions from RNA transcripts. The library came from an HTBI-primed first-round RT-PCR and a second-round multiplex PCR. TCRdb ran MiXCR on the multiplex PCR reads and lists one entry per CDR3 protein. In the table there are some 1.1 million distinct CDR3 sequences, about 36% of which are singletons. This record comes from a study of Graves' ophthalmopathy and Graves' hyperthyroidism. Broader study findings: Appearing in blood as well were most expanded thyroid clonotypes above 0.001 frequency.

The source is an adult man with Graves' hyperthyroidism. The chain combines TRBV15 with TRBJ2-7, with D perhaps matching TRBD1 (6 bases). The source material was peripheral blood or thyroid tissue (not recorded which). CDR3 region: CAWSGQTGSYEQYF. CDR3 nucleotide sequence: TGTGCCTGGAGTGGACAAACAGGGTCCTACGAGCAGTACTTC. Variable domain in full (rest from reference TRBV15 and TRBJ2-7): DAMVIQNPRYQVTQFGKPVTLSCSQTLNHNVMYWYQQKSSQAPKLLFHYYDKDFNNEADTPDNFQSRRPNTSFCFLDIRSPGLGDTAMYLCAWSGQTGSYEQYFGPGTRLTVT.